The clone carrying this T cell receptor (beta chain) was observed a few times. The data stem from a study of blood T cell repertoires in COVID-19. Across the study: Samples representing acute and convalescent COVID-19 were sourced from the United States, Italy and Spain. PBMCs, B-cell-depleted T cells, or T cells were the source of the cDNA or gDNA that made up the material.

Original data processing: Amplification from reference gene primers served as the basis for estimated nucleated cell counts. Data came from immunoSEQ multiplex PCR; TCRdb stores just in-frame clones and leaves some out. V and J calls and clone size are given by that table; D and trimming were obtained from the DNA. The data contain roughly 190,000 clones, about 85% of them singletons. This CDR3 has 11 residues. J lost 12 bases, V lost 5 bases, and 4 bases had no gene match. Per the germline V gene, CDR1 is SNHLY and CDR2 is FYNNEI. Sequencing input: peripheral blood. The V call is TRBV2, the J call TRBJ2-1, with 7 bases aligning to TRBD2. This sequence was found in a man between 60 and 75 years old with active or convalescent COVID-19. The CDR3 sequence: CASSYSGGQFF. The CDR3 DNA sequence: TGTGCCAGCAGTTACTCGGGGGGGCAGTTCTTC.